This TCR beta chain was recovered during a study of T cells after yellow fever vaccination. As concerns this clonotype: Its antigen is unidentified.

Whole-study findings and limits: High-abundance clonotypes from the bulk population could contaminate FACS-sorted repertoires.

TCR cDNA was made by 5'RACE template switching, adding a universal primer site and UMIs. TCRdb independently ran MiXCR on the 5' RACE reads; one entry per CDR3 protein. The data show about 630,000 distinct CDR3 sequences, 9% to 15% seen once. V trimming: 5 bases; J trimming: 4 bases; junction bases outside the gene matches: 9. The CDR3 loop spans 15 amino acids. Germline CDR1 reads MNHEY; CDR2 reads SVGEGT. The specimen was PBMCs, collected on the day of the yellow fever booster vaccination. V gene TRBV6-2 or TRBV6-3 combines with J gene TRBJ1-2; 8 nucleotides agree with TRBD1. The clonotype was recovered from a man aged 25-40 years who received the YFV17D yellow fever vaccine. In DNA, the CDR3 is TGTGCCAGCAGTACCCGACAGGGGTCTTCCTATGGCTACACCTTC. Amino acids: CASSTRQGSSYGYTF.